This T cell receptor (delta chain) was recorded in a study of gamma-delta chains in newborns, infants, children. Looking at the study overall: Microbial exposure reportedly drives polyclonal innate γδ T cell expansion after birth.

TCRdb reanalyzed the reads using CATT. This sample has around 6,200 delta-chain clones, with about 2.7% found just once. CDR1 and CDR2 from the germline V gene are GEAIGNYY and EKD. The CDR3 is made up of 21 amino acids. Trimming cost V 3 bases and J 6 bases; bases outside gene matches: 23. In its sample, this clone is medium-sized. The sequencing sample was made of blood. The chain links TRDV2 to TRDJ2; 11 bases fit TRDD3. This sequence was found in a child who was a newborn, infant or young child, either healthy, febrile or measles-vaccinated (not recorded which). CDR3: CACDQVLKRGPGGYPPAQLFF. The CDR3, as DNA: TGTGCCTGTGACCAAGTCCTAAAGAGAGGGCCTGGGGGATACCCCCCAGCACAACTCTTCTTT.